This T cell receptor beta chain was identified during a study of blood T cell repertoires in COVID-19. Study as a whole: The study drew acute and convalescent COVID-19 samples from the United States, Italy and Spain.

Clones were read by immunoSEQ multiplex PCR, and TCRdb kept only the in-frame ones, dropping some. The sample carries about 110,000 clones, around 90% recorded once. There are 13 residues in the CDR3. The V gene end was trimmed by 6 bases and the J gene end by 5 bases; junction bases not matched to a gene: 7. Looked up from germline, CDR1 is SEHNR and CDR2 is FQNEAQ (reference sequence). The gene calls are TRBV7-9 and TRBJ2-7; 7 bases line up with TRBD1. The source material was peripheral blood. The sequence was collected from a human donor in a cohort sampled during active COVID-19. CDR3 sequence reads: CASRETGSHEQYF. CDR3 nucleotide sequence: TGTGCCAGCAGGGAGACAGGGTCCCACGAGCAGTACTTC. Full variable domain (rest looked up from reference TRBV7-9 and TRBJ2-7): DTGVSQNPRHKITKRGQNVTFRCDPISEHNRLYWYRQTLGQGPEFLTYFQNEAQLEKSRLLSDRFSAERPKGSFSTLEIQRTEQGDSAMYLCASRETGSHEQYFGPGTRLTVT.